This is a list of T cell receptor beta chains from one sample in a study of cytomegalovirus exposure and HLA in healthy donors. Assay used: immunoSEQ multiplex PCR; TCRdb lists only in-frame clones, some missing. This table has approximately 100,000 clones, 55% to 75% appearing once. Input material: PBMCs. The receptors stem from a man between 45 and 60 years old in good health and CMV-seronegative. The CDR3 runs from the conserved cysteine through the conserved F or W. Each record gives: CDR3 DNA, CDR3 protein, J gene, V gene, clone size, D gene. D genes are given only for firm matches. Some rows mark clone size as missing; the rest say once, few, many or name a class of expanded clone.

DNA: TGCGCCAGCAGCCTGGAGGCTAGCGGGTACTCCTACGAGCAGTACTTC
CDR3: CASSLEASGYSYEQYF
J: TRBJ2-7
V: TRBV5-1
size: -
D: TRBD2

DNA: TGTGCCAGCAGTCTGGACATAGCCTACGAGCAGTACTTC
CDR3: CASSLDIAYEQYF
J: TRBJ2-7
V: TRBV6-5
size: -
D: -

DNA: TGTGCCAGCAGCCCTCGTTGGACTAGCGGGCCAACCTACGAGCAGTACTTC
CDR3: CASSPRWTSGPTYEQYF
J: TRBJ2-7
V: TRBV7-9
size: -
D: TRBD2

DNA: TGTGCCAGTAGTATAGAAGGGGGGGGCGCCGAGCAGTACTTC
CDR3: CASSIEGGGAEQYF
J: TRBJ2-7
V: TRBV19
size: once
D: -

DNA: TGTGCCTGGAGCGTCCGGACAGGGAACACTGAGGCTTTCTTT
CDR3: CAWSVRTGNTEAFF
J: TRBJ1-1
V: TRBV30
size: -
D: TRBD1

DNA: TGTGCCAGCAGTCAACTAGTTAGCGCAGATACGCAGTATTTT
CDR3: CASSQLVSADTQYF
J: TRBJ2-3
V: TRBV28
size: few
D: -

DNA: TGTGCCAGCAACCACGAGGGCCTCGGGGAGCTGTTTTTT
CDR3: CASNHEGLGELFF
J: TRBJ2-2
V: TRBV6-5
size: -
D: -

DNA: TGTGCCAGCAGTCCCTCGGGTCAGCCCCAGCATTTT
CDR3: CASSPSGQPQHF
J: TRBJ1-5
V: TRBV28
size: -
D: -

DNA: TGCGCCAGCATGGGGAGGAACACAGATACGCAGTATTTT
CDR3: CASMGRNTDTQYF
J: TRBJ2-3
V: TRBV10-1
size: -
D: -

DNA: TGTGCCAGCAGTGGGATAGCGGGTACCTACGAGCAGTACTTC
CDR3: CASSGIAGTYEQYF
J: TRBJ2-7
V: TRBV25-1
size: few
D: TRBD2

DNA: TGCGCCAGCAGCCTAGCAGGCCCGGGACAGGGGTTTTACGAGCAGTACTTC
CDR3: CASSLAGPGQGFYEQYF
J: TRBJ2-7
V: TRBV4-1
size: few
D: TRBD1

DNA: TGTGCCTGGAGTAAAGGGACTCAAGCTAACTATGGCTACACCTTC
CDR3: CAWSKGTQANYGYTF
J: TRBJ1-2
V: TRBV30
size: -
D: -

DNA: TGCGCCAGCAGCCAAGGTACTAGCGGGTGGTACAATGAGCAGTTCTTC
CDR3: CASSQGTSGWYNEQFF
J: TRBJ2-1
V: TRBV4-1
size: -
D: TRBD2

DNA: TGCGCCAGCACCCAGGACAGCCCCTCTGGAAACACCATATATTTT
CDR3: CASTQDSPSGNTIYF
J: TRBJ1-3
V: TRBV5-1
size: -
D: -

DNA: TGTGCCAGCAGCGGACTAGCGGGGGGTACCGGGGAGCTGTTTTTT
CDR3: CASSGLAGGTGELFF
J: TRBJ2-2
V: TRBV2
size: -
D: TRBD2

DNA: TGTGCCAGCAGCCTCCGGGGTGGCTCTGGGGCCAACGTCCTGACTTTC
CDR3: CASSLRGGSGANVLTF
J: TRBJ2-6
V: TRBV9
size: -
D: -

DNA: TGTGCCAGCTCACCACCGGGGGTGCAGGGGGCCCGCAATGAGCAGTTCTTC
CDR3: CASSPPGVQGARNEQFF
J: TRBJ2-1
V: TRBV18
size: -
D: TRBD1

DNA: TGTGCCAGCAGCCCCCATGGGCAGGCCGGGGAGCTGTTTTTT
CDR3: CASSPHGQAGELFF
J: TRBJ2-2
V: TRBV9
size: few
D: -

DNA: TGTGCCAGCAGTTCAAATCAGGGATACGAGCAGTACTTC
CDR3: CASSSNQGYEQYF
J: TRBJ2-7
V: TRBV27
size: -
D: -

DNA: TGTGCCAGCAGCTCACAGGGGCTAGCCGCCTACGAGCAGTACTTC
CDR3: CASSSQGLAAYEQYF
J: TRBJ2-7
V: TRBV28
size: -
D: TRBD1

DNA: TGTGCCAGCAGCCCCTGGGGAACAGGGAAGGGGACTGAAGCTTTCTTT
CDR3: CASSPWGTGKGTEAFF
J: TRBJ1-1
V: TRBV7-9
size: -
D: -

DNA: TGTGCCAGCAGCTGGCCGGGACTAGTAGACACCGGGGAGCTGTTTTTT
CDR3: CASSWPGLVDTGELFF
J: TRBJ2-2
V: TRBV5-4
size: once
D: TRBD2

DNA: TGCGCCAGCAGTGAACTAGCGGGAGGGGGATACGAGCAGTACTTC
CDR3: CASSELAGGGYEQYF
J: TRBJ2-7
V: TRBV10-2
size: -
D: TRBD2

DNA: TGTGCCTGGAGTGTAGGAGGGGGCGGTGAAGCTTTCTTT
CDR3: CAWSVGGGGEAFF
J: TRBJ1-1
V: TRBV30
size: -
D: TRBD1

DNA: TGTGCCAGCAGCAAATTAAACAATGAGCAGTTCTTC
CDR3: CASSKLNNEQFF
J: TRBJ2-1
V: TRBV21-1
size: -
D: -

DNA: TGTGCCAGCAGCTTAGACGGCGGAGGAAACGAGCAGTACTTC
CDR3: CASSLDGGGNEQYF
J: TRBJ2-7
V: TRBV7-9
size: -
D: -

DNA: TGTGCCAGCTCACCGGGACAGGGGTTAACCTACGAGCAGTACTTC
CDR3: CASSPGQGLTYEQYF
J: TRBJ2-7
V: TRBV18
size: -
D: TRBD1

DNA: TGTGCCAGTAGTCCTCAGGGAGGTGAAGCTTTCTTT
CDR3: CASSPQGGEAFF
J: TRBJ1-1
V: TRBV19
size: -
D: -

DNA: TGTGCCAGTAAAGGGGCAGCACTTGCTAACTATGGCTACACCTTC
CDR3: CASKGAALANYGYTF
J: TRBJ1-2
V: TRBV19
size: -
D: -

DNA: TGTGCCAGCTCCAACCGGGGCACTGAAGCTTTCTTT
CDR3: CASSNRGTEAFF
J: TRBJ1-1
V: TRBV27
size: -
D: -

DNA: TGTGCCAGCAGTGAAACTTGGGACAAAGTAGCTTTCTTT
CDR3: CASSETWDKVAFF
J: TRBJ1-1
V: TRBV6-1
size: -
D: -

DNA: TGCGCCAGCAGCTTTGGGGCAGGGGCAGATACGCAGTATTTT
CDR3: CASSFGAGADTQYF
J: TRBJ2-3
V: TRBV5-1
size: -
D: -

DNA: TGCGCCAGCAGCCGGAATTGGGGGGGAGAGACCCAGTACTTC
CDR3: CASSRNWGGETQYF
J: TRBJ2-5
V: TRBV5-1
size: -
D: TRBD2

DNA: TGTGCCAGCAGCGTAGTCAATAGCGGGAGGGGGTCCGGGGAGCTGTTTTTT
CDR3: CASSVVNSGRGSGELFF
J: TRBJ2-2
V: TRBV9
size: -
D: TRBD2

DNA: TGTGCCAGCAGTTACCAAAGCGGGGTCCCCACAGATACGCAGTATTTT
CDR3: CASSYQSGVPTDTQYF
J: TRBJ2-3
V: TRBV6-6
size: -
D: TRBD2

DNA: TGTGCCAGCAGTTTTGGCGGGAGTCAGTCCTACGAGCAGTACTTC
CDR3: CASSFGGSQSYEQYF
J: TRBJ2-7
V: TRBV27
size: -
D: TRBD2

DNA: TGTGCCAGCAGCGCACTCCGAACCGAAAAAGCTTTCTTT
CDR3: CASSALRTEKAFF
J: TRBJ1-1
V: TRBV5-4
size: -
D: -

DNA: TGTGCCATTAAGGAGCACGGGGAGCTGTTTTTT
CDR3: CAIKEHGELFF
J: TRBJ2-2
V: TRBV10-3
size: once
D: -

DNA: TGCAGTGACCGCGATGAGCAGTTCTTC
CDR3: CSDRDEQFF
J: TRBJ2-1
V: TRBV20-1
size: -
D: -

DNA: TGCGCCAGCAGGGAACAGGGGCTAGGAACTGAAGCTTTCTTT
CDR3: CASREQGLGTEAFF
J: TRBJ1-1
V: TRBV10-2
size: -
D: TRBD1

DNA: TGTGCCAGCAGTTTTTTCCCAGCCACAGGGGGGAAAGCTATGGGCTACACCTTC
CDR3: CASSFFPATGGKAMGYTF
J: TRBJ1-2
V: TRBV27
size: -
D: TRBD1

DNA: TGTGCCAGCAGCTTAAGGTTGGGGACTGGGACCTACGAGCAGTACTTC
CDR3: CASSLRLGTGTYEQYF
J: TRBJ2-7
V: TRBV7-8
size: -
D: -

DNA: TGTGCCAGCAGGATGACTTCGGGGAACCCCAATGAAAAACTGTTTTTT
CDR3: CASRMTSGNPNEKLFF
J: TRBJ1-4
V: TRBV28
size: -
D: -

DNA: TGTGCCAGCAGCCGGTGGACAGGGGGTGAGCCCCAGCATTTT
CDR3: CASSRWTGGEPQHF
J: TRBJ1-5
V: TRBV4-2
size: -
D: TRBD1

DNA: TGTGCCAGCAGCCGGACAGGGGATCAGCCCCAGCATTTT
CDR3: CASSRTGDQPQHF
J: TRBJ1-5
V: TRBV7-9
size: -
D: TRBD1

DNA: TGTGCCAGCAGCTTAGGGGGTAACACTGAAGCTTTCTTT
CDR3: CASSLGGNTEAFF
J: TRBJ1-1
V: TRBV6-4
size: -
D: -

DNA: TGTGCCAGCAGTGAATTGGCTGGACGGACATATCTGTTTTTT
CDR3: CASSELAGRTYLFF
J: TRBJ1-4
V: TRBV2
size: -
D: -

DNA: TGTGCCAGCAGTTCTGAGGTGTTAACTAACTATGGCTACACCTTC
CDR3: CASSSEVLTNYGYTF
J: TRBJ1-2
V: TRBV9
size: few
D: -

DNA: TGTGCCTGGGGTACCCTCTATGAAGCTTTCTTT
CDR3: CAWGTLYEAFF
J: TRBJ1-1
V: TRBV30
size: once
D: -

DNA: TGCGCCAGCAGCCAAGGGCAGGGGTCCTACGAGCAGTACTTC
CDR3: CASSQGQGSYEQYF
J: TRBJ2-7
V: TRBV4-3
size: -
D: -

DNA: TGCGCCAGCAGCTTGGATGGGGGGGGCCAAGAGACCCAGTACTTC
CDR3: CASSLDGGGQETQYF
J: TRBJ2-5
V: TRBV5-1
size: -
D: TRBD2

DNA: TGCGCCAGCAGCTTGGAAATAGCTCGGAATTCACCCCTCCACTTT
CDR3: CASSLEIARNSPLHF
J: TRBJ1-6
V: TRBV5-1
size: -
D: -

DNA: TGTGCCAGCAGCTTACTCCAGGGTGAGACCCAGTACTTC
CDR3: CASSLLQGETQYF
J: TRBJ2-5
V: TRBV7-9
size: -
D: -

DNA: TGCAGCGCTGGGACCGGGACAGGCGGCGAGCAGTACTTC
CDR3: CSAGTGTGGEQYF
J: TRBJ2-7
V: TRBV29-1
size: -
D: TRBD1

DNA: TGTGCCAGCGGCTATTTACGGGACAGGGAGGTGTCGAACACCGGGGAGCTGTTTTTT
CDR3: CASGYLRDREVSNTGELFF
J: TRBJ2-2
V: TRBV27
size: few
D: TRBD1

DNA: TGTGCCTCCAGGGTAACAGATATCTCTGGGGCCAACGTCCTGACTTTC
CDR3: CASRVTDISGANVLTF
J: TRBJ2-6
V: TRBV19
size: -
D: -

DNA: TGTGCCAGCAGTTCCGGAGATAACTATGGCTACACCTTC
CDR3: CASSSGDNYGYTF
J: TRBJ1-2
V: TRBV28
size: -
D: -

DNA: TGCGCCAGCAGATCCGGGACAGGGGGGTCCTCCTACGAGCAGTACTTC
CDR3: CASRSGTGGSSYEQYF
J: TRBJ2-7
V: TRBV5-1
size: -
D: TRBD1

DNA: TGTGCCAGCAGCTTGAGGAGGGGACAGGGGGTCGAGCAGTACTTC
CDR3: CASSLRRGQGVEQYF
J: TRBJ2-7
V: TRBV5-6
size: -
D: TRBD1